A single TCR beta chain is shown here with its context. Its antigen is unidentified. MiXCR, applied by TCRdb to the RT-PCR reads, yields one record per CDR3 protein. The sample contains roughly 790,000 distinct CDR3 sequences, 21% of which appear only once. The sample is drawn from a study of response to subunit inactivated influenza vaccine. Study-level results: The study's authors posited that every seasonal influenza vaccination enlists few new T cells.

V was pared by 6 bases and J by 4 bases, with 17 bases between. CDR1 KGHSH and CDR2 LQKENI come from the germline V gene. This CDR3 spans 15 amino acids. This material consisted of PBMCs from blood, taken about 5 days after vaccination. The V call is TRBV18, the J call TRBJ2-3; D is possibly TRBD2 (7 bases). This TCR was recovered from a man in his fifties who received an inactivated influenza vaccine. The CDR3 is CASSGGGGPPDTQYF. CDR3 nucleotides: TGTGCCAGCTCCGGAGGGGGGGGCCCGCCAGATACGCAGTATTTT.